This is a list of T cell receptor beta chains from one sample in a study of Graves' ophthalmopathy and Graves' hyperthyroidism. MiXCR, applied by TCRdb to the multiplex PCR reads, yields one record per CDR3 protein. Found here are 350,000 or so distinct CDR3 sequences, under 20% of them singletons; the top ten hold over 9%. The sample taken for sequencing was peripheral blood. The receptors come from an adult man with Graves' ophthalmopathy. CDR3s leave out the opening cysteine and the closing phenylalanine or tryptophan. A D gene is named only where the DNA matches it firmly. The listing skips clone size in some rows; elsewhere it reads once, few, many or a size class.

v_call: TRBV28
d_call: .
clone_size: many
cdr3_aa: ASRRGRGWAEAF

v_call: TRBV20-1
d_call: .
clone_size: .
cdr3_aa: ILGRVSAC

v_call: TRBV11-2
d_call: .
clone_size: .
cdr3_aa: ASTLYSGNTIY

v_call: TRBV6-5
d_call: .
clone_size: many
cdr3_aa: ASSYDSRVNYGYT

v_call: TRBV6-5
d_call: .
clone_size: .
cdr3_aa: ASSYSTGGVRGDEQY

v_call: TRBV7-8
d_call: .
clone_size: many
cdr3_aa: ASRLGGGQPQH

v_call: TRBV6-2/TRBV6-3
d_call: TRBD2
clone_size: many
cdr3_aa: ASSSSTSSGETQY

v_call: TRBV30
d_call: .
clone_size: many
cdr3_aa: AWSVGGLETQY

v_call: TRBV2
d_call: TRBD1
clone_size: many
cdr3_aa: ASRTGAFTGELF

v_call: TRBV6-5
d_call: .
clone_size: few
cdr3_aa: ASSSTDFYGYT

v_call: TRBV7-8
d_call: .
clone_size: many
cdr3_aa: ASSLERGSEQY

v_call: TRBV6-5
d_call: .
clone_size: many
cdr3_aa: ASSYGRGGTEAF

v_call: TRBV27
d_call: TRBD2
clone_size: many
cdr3_aa: AGSTLPGGYQETQY

v_call: TRBV28
d_call: .
clone_size: .
cdr3_aa: ASSLGSDNYGYT

v_call: TRBV7-3
d_call: TRBD1
clone_size: few
cdr3_aa: ASSSTGGEGETQY

v_call: TRBV29-1
d_call: .
clone_size: many
cdr3_aa: SVLGLNTEAF

v_call: TRBV15
d_call: .
clone_size: many
cdr3_aa: ATSRDRGAYEQY

v_call: TRBV19
d_call: .
clone_size: many
cdr3_aa: ASSMGQRAAGELF

v_call: TRBV28
d_call: .
clone_size: many
cdr3_aa: ASSLSGVKTYEQY

v_call: TRBV20-1
d_call: .
clone_size: many
cdr3_aa: SATQGSLRNQPQH

v_call: TRBV20-1
d_call: .
clone_size: .
cdr3_aa: SARNPAQGAYGYN

v_call: TRBV9
d_call: .
clone_size: once
cdr3_aa: ASRRHTKN

v_call: TRBV7-2
d_call: TRBD2
clone_size: many
cdr3_aa: ASSWTSGSDEQY

v_call: TRBV6-1
d_call: .
clone_size: many
cdr3_aa: ASTGGAAGNQPQH

v_call: TRBV7-2
d_call: .
clone_size: many
cdr3_aa: ASSLALTQETQY

v_call: TRBV6-5
d_call: .
clone_size: many
cdr3_aa: ASSYINTQETQY

v_call: TRBV6-2/TRBV6-3
d_call: TRBD1
clone_size: .
cdr3_aa: ASSRTGGAGTEAF

v_call: TRBV27
d_call: .
clone_size: many
cdr3_aa: ASSPTYSGNTIY

v_call: TRBV27
d_call: TRBD2
clone_size: .
cdr3_aa: ASSLASGGSNTGELF

v_call: TRBV27
d_call: TRBD1
clone_size: many
cdr3_aa: ASSLVYRGETQY

v_call: TRBV2
d_call: .
clone_size: many
cdr3_aa: ASAPAGARVFTGELF

v_call: TRBV6-1
d_call: TRBD1
clone_size: many
cdr3_aa: ASRTSGGFTEAF

v_call: TRBV14
d_call: .
clone_size: many
cdr3_aa: ASSQVGQGIPQETQY

v_call: TRBV7-3
d_call: .
clone_size: .
cdr3_aa: ASSLIQGTEAF

v_call: TRBV6-2/TRBV6-3
d_call: TRBD2
clone_size: many
cdr3_aa: ASRPGLAFSYEQY

v_call: TRBV12-3/TRBV12-4
d_call: .
clone_size: .
cdr3_aa: ASRLDGSSGNTIY

v_call: TRBV20-1
d_call: .
clone_size: many
cdr3_aa: SARDLGQTYEQY

v_call: TRBV6-5
d_call: TRBD1
clone_size: many
cdr3_aa: ASTVGRGLNQPQH

v_call: TRBV6-1
d_call: TRBD1
clone_size: many
cdr3_aa: ASSRKPGQGTPKT

v_call: TRBV6-5
d_call: .
clone_size: once
cdr3_aa: ASSYEQNTVRETQY

v_call: TRBV14
d_call: TRBD1
clone_size: few
cdr3_aa: ASSSPGQGDTEAL

v_call: TRBV6-1
d_call: .
clone_size: many
cdr3_aa: VSSEIGGIGAF

v_call: TRBV11-2
d_call: TRBD2
clone_size: many
cdr3_aa: ASSPVGGGGEQY

v_call: TRBV2
d_call: TRBD1
clone_size: many
cdr3_aa: ASSGDRGQETQY

v_call: TRBV18
d_call: .
clone_size: many
cdr3_aa: ASSPLPPDYSNQPQH